The T cell receptor (beta chain) described here comes from a study of PD-1 blockade in mismatch repair-deficient tumors. Study results and limitations: After pembrolizumab, tumor-resident clones rose rapidly, then generally contracted before radiologic responses.

On this clone itself: The antigen is undetermined.

PCR or immunohistochemistry showed mismatch repair deficiency in every enrolled patient. TCR sequencing covered three patients who responded to pembrolizumab. This CDR3 has 15 residues. Germline CDR1 and CDR2: SGHTA and FQGNSA. Trimming at V came to 6 bases and at J to 7 bases, leaving 12 bases not matched to a gene. Repertoires were generated with immunoSEQ multiplex PCR, while TCRdb's copy carries only in-frame clones and drops some. The sample includes some 48,000 clones, approximately 81% of them seen just once. The chain recombines TRBV7-2 with TRBJ1-2, with TRBD1 matching 9 bases. This clonotype was sampled from an adult with mismatch repair-deficient cancer. The specimen was peripheral blood, collected approximately 18 weeks after starting pembrolizumab. Here the CDR3 reads CASRRRQGGQSGYTF. The CDR3 nucleotides are TGTGCCAGCAGACGCCGACAGGGGGGTCAGAGTGGCTACACCTTC. The entire variable domain, with the rest obtained from reference TRBV7-2 and TRBJ1-2, is as follows: GAGVSQSPSNKVTEKGKDVELRCDPISGHTALYWYRQSLGQGLEFLIYFQGNSAPDKSGLPSDRFSAERTGGSVSTLTIQRTQQEDSAVYLCASRRRQGGQSGYTFGSGTRLTVV.